This TCR beta chain originates from a study of control samples from healthy donors and cancer patients. Using immunoSEQ multiplex PCR, the repertoire was profiled, and TCRdb retains in-frame clones only, with some absent. The sample has about 130,000 clones; about 90% are singletons. The germline V and J ends were trimmed by 0 bases and 2 bases, with 8 bases remaining between them. This CDR3 is built from 15 residues. Looked up from germline, CDR1 is SGHRS and CDR2 is YFSETQ. The chain carries TRBV5-1 and TRBJ2-2; D is undetermined. The sample was blood. The TCR originated in a man between 18 and 29 years old in good health. The CDR3 reads CASSLVRVNTGELFF. The CDR3, as DNA: TGCGCCAGCAGCTTGGTACGGGTAAACACCGGGGAGCTGTTTTTT.